Presented here are 21 T cell receptor beta chains from one specimen sequenced in a study of post-analysis software for immune sequencing data. Study-wide results and limits: Five or six TRBV segments were more frequent in patients than controls; TRBV5-6, TRBV5-1 and TRBV20-1 belonged to this group.

TCR beta libraries were prepared from cDNA with unique molecular identifiers. One entry per CDR3 protein, called by TCRdb with MiXCR from the PCR reads. In the table there are some 690,000 distinct CDR3 sequences, more than 50% of which are singletons. These receptors lack a known antigen. Sequenced: blood. These receptors came from a girl between 2 and 10 years old with multiple sclerosis.

The chain has TRBV12-3 or TRBV12-4 and TRBJ1-2; D is ambiguous. The CDR3 has 13 residues. Trimming shortened V by 4 bases and J by 8 bases, and 14 bases separated the two germline ends. CDR3 coding DNA: TGTGCCAGCAGTTCGACCTACAAGAGCGGCTACACCTTC. It codes for CASSSTYKSGYTF.

A few counts support this clonotype. The chain combines TRBV6-5 with TRBJ2-7; D not resolved. The J call may be mistaken, given a closer DNA end match to TRBJ2-5. The CDR3 is made up of 13 amino acids. Germline loops: CDR1 MNHEY, CDR2 SVGAGI. This chain's CDR3 is CASSMTSRETQYF. For the CDR3, the DNA is TGTGCCAGCAGCATGACCTCCAGGGAGACCCAGTACTTC.

The V call is TRBV5-1, the J call TRBJ1-1; D is possibly TRBD1 (6 bases). The CDR3 totals 13 residues. The germline gives CDR1 SGHRS, CDR2 YFSETQ. The ends were cut back, 0 bases at V and 7 bases at J, with 10 bases in the middle. The CDR3, as DNA: TGCGCCAGCAGCTTGGCGTCAGGGGTTGAAGCTTTCTTT. This gives the protein CASSLASGVEAFF.

This clonotype was observed a handful of times. The genes are TRBV7-9 and TRBJ2-7; D unresolved. The V gene lost 5 bases and the J gene lost 10 bases, with 15 bases spanning the gap. The length of the CDR3 is 12 residues. In germline, CDR1 is SEHNR, CDR2 FQNEAQ (reference sequence). The CDR3 sequence: CASSVHGEAQYF. As DNA, the CDR3 is TGTGCCAGCAGCGTCCACGGCGAGGCCCAGTACTTC.

The rearrangement links TRBV6-2 or TRBV6-3 to TRBJ2-3; 9 bases match TRBD2. The trim removed 6 bases at V and 2 bases at J, leaving 6 bases unmatched. CDR1 and CDR2 from the germline V gene are MNHEY and SVGEGT. The CDR3 is made up of 15 amino acids. Here the CDR3 reads CASRRLAVTTDTQYF. The CDR3 nucleotides are TGTGCCAGCAGGCGACTAGCGGTGACCACAGATACGCAGTATTTT.

This clonotype was counted only a few times. The chain recombines TRBV5-1 with TRBJ1-1; maybe TRBD1 (6 bases). The germline V gene encodes CDR1 SGHRS and CDR2 YFSETQ. Trimming stripped 4 bases from V and 0 bases from J, with 19 bases between. The CDR3 contains 17 residues. The CDR3 protein is CASSPDPGHLVNTEAFF. The CDR3 bases are TGCGCCAGCAGCCCGGACCCGGGACACTTAGTGAACACTGAAGCTTTCTTT.

The J gene is TRBJ2-1, the V gene TRBV5-1; D gene unclear. This CDR3 is 16 amino acids long. The V end was cut by 4 bases, the J end by 5 bases, with 19 bases between. The germline CDR1 and CDR2 sequences are SGHRS and YFSETQ. The chain's CDR3 is CASSPLSPLANNEQFF. The CDR3 region has the DNA TGCGCCAGCAGCCCCCTGTCCCCTCTCGCGAACAATGAGCAGTTCTTC.

CDR3 DNA sequence: TGCAGCGACAGCCCCGGACTAGCGGGAGGGGGCAGTGAGCAGTTCTTC. Its translation is CSDSPGLAGGGSEQFF. The chain joins TRBV29-1 to TRBJ2-1, with 15 bases matching TRBD2. The CDR3 loop spans 16 amino acids. Trimming took 7 bases from V and 9 from J; bases not matched to a gene: 13. Germline V gene sequence: CDR1 SQVTM, CDR2 ANQGSEA.

This clonotype was detected a few times. The chain's CDR3 is CASSLDGDGSYEQYF. CDR3 in DNA: TGTGCCAGCAGCTTAGACGGAGACGGTTCCTACGAGCAGTACTTC. The genes are TRBV11-2 and TRBJ2-7, with no clear D. V was clipped by 0 bases and J by 1 base, with 10 bases between them. CDR3 length equals 15 residues. Germline V lookup: CDR1 SGHAT, CDR2 FQNNGV.

The V call is TRBV20-1, the J call TRBJ1-1; no definite D call. Trimming shortened V by 3 bases and J by 2 bases, and 16 bases separated the two germline ends. Germline V CDR1 and CDR2: DFQATT, SNEGSKA (reference sequence). CDR3 length: 15 residues. The CDR3 region is CSASSPGNFNTEAFF. The CDR3 bases are TGCAGTGCTAGTTCACCGGGGAACTTTAACACTGAAGCTTTCTTT.

The CDR3 spells CSVEGRPLGTDTQYF. The CDR3 nucleotides read TGCAGCGTTGAAGGTCGACCCCTTGGCACAGATACGCAGTATTTT. The rearrangement uses TRBV29-1 and TRBJ2-3, with D unclear. Trimming took 1 base from V and 1 from J, leaving 12 bases between them. CDR3 length equals 15 residues. Germline values: CDR1 SQVTM, CDR2 ANQGSEA.

The chain employs TRBV20-1 and TRBJ1-4; 7 nucleotides agree with TRBD1. This CDR3 is 18 amino acids long. J lost 3 bases, V lost 3 bases, and 16 bases had no gene match. Germline values: CDR1 DFQATT, CDR2 SNEGSKA (reference sequence). CDR3 region: CSASPPPGQKGANEKLFF. CDR3 nucleotides: TGCAGTGCTAGCCCGCCCCCGGGACAGAAGGGTGCTAATGAAAAACTGTTTTTT.

The chain carries TRBV7-2 and TRBJ2-1; TRBD2 aligns across 8 bases. The CDR3 contains 16 residues. J was trimmed by 3 bases and V by 4 bases; bases with no gene match: 8. Germline V lookup: CDR1 SGHTA, CDR2 FQGNSA. CDR3 loop: CASSYVGGGGYNEQFF. The CDR3 region has the DNA TGTGCCAGCAGCTACGTCGGGGGGGGTGGCTACAATGAGCAGTTCTTC.

The chain recombines TRBV6-5 with TRBJ2-1; TRBD2 might be the D (7 bases). V gave up 3 bases and J gave up 0 bases, with 12 bases separating them. This CDR3 comprises 16 residues. Germline values: CDR1 MNHEY, CDR2 SVGAGI. CDR3 nucleotide sequence: TGTGCCAGCAGTTATTGGCGGGGGCTCTCCTACAATGAGCAGTTCTTC. Its protein product is CASSYWRGLSYNEQFF.

The chain links TRBV6-5 to TRBJ2-1; a weak D match, TRBD2 (7 bases). V was clipped by 4 bases and J by 0 bases, with 19 bases between them. This CDR3 region has 18 residues. The V gene's germline CDR1 is MNHEY and CDR2 SVGAGI. CDR3: CASSSTGGRTSSYNEQFF. In nucleotides, the CDR3 is TGTGCCAGCAGTTCGACGGGGGGCCGCACCAGCTCCTACAATGAGCAGTTCTTC.

The chain couples TRBV7-6 to TRBJ2-1, with D hard to call. There are 14 residues in the CDR3. The V end lost 5 bases, the J end lost 4 bases, and 12 bases lay between the germline ends. From germline, CDR1 is SGHVS and CDR2 FNYEAQ. CDR3 in amino acids: CASSPNIVYNEQFF. CDR3 coding DNA: TGTGCCAGCAGCCCGAATATCGTTTACAATGAGCAGTTCTTC.

This clonotype was recorded a few times. The rearrangement joins TRBV10-3 to TRBJ2-7; 9 bases match TRBD1. This CDR3 is 15 amino acids long. Germline V gene lookup returns CDR1 ENHRY and CDR2 SYGVKD. Trimming took 11 bases from V and 4 from J; bases not matched to a gene: 15. The CDR3 region is CARWDRAFGLYEQYF. For the CDR3, the DNA is TGTGCCCGCTGGGACAGGGCCTTCGGGCTGTACGAGCAGTACTTC.

The genes are TRBV2 and TRBJ2-5, with 9 bases aligning to TRBD2. The CDR3 totals 13 residues. Trimming removed 2 bases from V and 11 bases from J; junction bases left unmatched: 6. Per germline, CDR1 SNHLY and CDR2 FYNNEI. CDR3 sequence (DNA): TGTGCCAGCAGTGAAATAGCGGGAGAGAGGCAGTACTTC. Translating it yields CASSEIAGERQYF.

The table lists this clonotype with a few counts. The V and J genes are TRBV12-3 or TRBV12-4 and TRBJ2-1, with 13 positions matching TRBD2. V lost 5 bases and J lost 7; bases outside the gene matches: 5. The CDR3 consists of 15 residues. For the CDR3, the DNA is TGTGCCAGCAGTCTGACTAGCGGGGGGTGGAATGAGCAGTTCTTC. It encodes CASSLTSGGWNEQFF.

The V call is TRBV9, the J call TRBJ2-7; 9 positions match TRBD2. Judging by the DNA end, TRBJ2-5 fits better; the J call may be wrong. The CDR3 sequence is 15 residues long. The V gene's germline CDR1 is SGDLS and CDR2 YYNGEE. The CDR3 bases are TGTGCCAGCAGTGGAGCTAGCGGGGCGCAAGAGACCCAGTACTTC. This gives the protein CASSGASGAQETQYF.

This clonotype was observed a handful of times. V usage is TRBV7-3 and J usage is TRBJ2-3, with 7 bases fitting TRBD2. Looked up from germline, CDR1 is SGHTA and CDR2 is FQGTGA. J gave up 4 bases and V 6 bases, and 4 bases lay outside the gene matches. The CDR3 totals 13 residues. The DNA for the CDR3 is TGTGCCAGCAGGCGGGAGATTTCAGATACGCAGTATTTT. It translates to CASRREISDTQYF.